Listed below are T cell receptor beta chains from one sample, sequenced in a study of cytomegalovirus exposure and HLA in healthy donors. Method: immunoSEQ multiplex PCR; TCRdb's copy keeps in-frame clones and lacks some. The listing contains about 78,000 clones. The sequenced sample was PBMCs. The receptors shown here come from a female donor in good health and CMV-seropositive. Both conserved end residues are part of each CDR3. The D gene is left open where the match is weak.

TRBJ2-5	TRBD1	TRBV9	TGTGCCAGCAGCCCCCGGGACAGGGGTCCCCAAGAGACCCAGTACTTC	CASSPRDRGPQETQYF
TRBJ2-7	.	TRBV7-8	TGTGCCAGCAGCTTAGAGGCAGGGGGAGGTTACGAGCAGTACTTC	CASSLEAGGGYEQYF
TRBJ1-2	TRBD1	TRBV7-9	TGTGCCAGCAGCTTAGCGACAGGGAGTGGCTACACCTTC	CASSLATGSGYTF
TRBJ1-1	.	TRBV19	TGTGCCAGTAGTACGCTAAGGACAGCGAACACTGAAGCTTTCTTT	CASSTLRTANTEAFF
TRBJ1-1	TRBD1	TRBV27	TGTGCCAGCAGGCCACAGGGGGAGGGAAACACTGAAGCTTTCTTT	CASRPQGEGNTEAFF
TRBJ2-1	TRBD2	TRBV11-2	TGTGCCAGCAGGATAGCGGGGGGGCCCTACAATGAGCAGTTCTTC	CASRIAGGPYNEQFF
TRBJ2-7	TRBD1	TRBV19	TGTGCCAGTAGTATCTGGACAGGTGCGAGCTACGAGCAGTACTTC	CASSIWTGASYEQYF
TRBJ2-7	TRBD1	TRBV14	TGTGCCAGCAGCCCTAGAGGGTTCGGACAGGGAACCTACGAGCAGTACTTC	CASSPRGFGQGTYEQYF
TRBJ2-5	.	TRBV29-1	TGCAGCGTTTCTTCGTTAGGGCAGGGTGGGGAGACCCAGTACTTC	CSVSSLGQGGETQYF
TRBJ1-1	.	TRBV4-1	TGCGCCAGCAGCCCGAGGGTAGGGCTCAACACTGAAGCTTTCTTT	CASSPRVGLNTEAFF
TRBJ2-3	TRBD2	TRBV29-1	TGCAGCGTTGTCGGGGGGGCCACAGATACGCAGTATTTT	CSVVGGATDTQYF
TRBJ1-1	.	TRBV29-1	TGCAGCGTCCCTGATACATCGGGGACTGAAGCTTTCTTT	CSVPDTSGTEAFF
TRBJ1-5	.	TRBV30	TGTGCCTGGAGTCCACTATTCAATCAGCCCCAGCATTTT	CAWSPLFNQPQHF
TRBJ1-2	TRBD1	TRBV27	TGTGCCAGCAGTTTATCGTCAGGGGGCCATGGCTACACCTTC	CASSLSSGGHGYTF
TRBJ1-5	TRBD1	TRBV28	TGTGCCAGCAGTTCGGGCACAGGGGAGAGTTTTCAGCCCCAGCATTTT	CASSSGTGESFQPQHF
TRBJ2-7	.	TRBV6-1	TGTGCCAGCATTGCCAGGGAACCTCCCTACGAGCAGTACTTC	CASIAREPPYEQYF
TRBJ2-6	.	TRBV4-3	TGCGCCAGCAGCCCGGGTCGGGGACTGTCTGGGGCCAACGTCCTGACTTTC	CASSPGRGLSGANVLTF
TRBJ2-5	TRBD2	TRBV7-2	TGTGCCAGCAGGATAGTAGCGGGAGGGTCAAGGACCCAGTACTTC	CASRIVAGGSRTQYF
TRBJ2-3	.	TRBV6-1	TGTGCCAGCAGTGTCCAACTAGGCACAGATACGCAGTATTTT	CASSVQLGTDTQYF
TRBJ2-2	TRBD2	TRBV27	TGTGCCAGCAGTGGACTAGCGGGGGTGGTCGGGGAGCTGTTTTTT	CASSGLAGVVGELFF
TRBJ2-7	TRBD1	TRBV7-8	TGTGCCAGCAGCTTAAGGGACAGGACATACGAGCAGTACTTC	CASSLRDRTYEQYF
TRBJ1-5	.	TRBV7-2	TGTGCCAGCAGCCCGGGGGGGGCGCGAGGCAATCAGCCCCAGCATTTT	CASSPGGARGNQPQHF
TRBJ1-2	TRBD1	TRBV18	TGTGCCAGCTCACCACCGGGGATCGGACAGGGCTATGGCTACACCTTC	CASSPPGIGQGYGYTF
TRBJ2-5	.	TRBV29-1	TGCAGCGTTTCAGGGGATCAAGAGACCCAGTACTTC	CSVSGDQETQYF
TRBJ1-2	TRBD1	TRBV5-6	TGTGCCAGCAGCTTAGGGGACAGGGAATTCTGGGGCTACACCTTC	CASSLGDREFWGYTF
TRBJ1-4	TRBD1	TRBV19	TGTGCCAGTAGTTGGACAGGGGTTCTGGATGAAAAACTGTTTTTT	CASSWTGVLDEKLFF
TRBJ2-5	TRBD2	TRBV28	TGTGCCAGCAGCCCTATTCTAGCGGGAGGGCTGGAGACCCAGTACTTC	CASSPILAGGLETQYF
TRBJ1-2	.	TRBV15	TGTGCCACCAGCAGAGATCTGTACAGGGACGGGGGCTACACCTTC	CATSRDLYRDGGYTF
TRBJ1-5	.	TRBV19	TGTGCCAGTAGTACCTTAAGCGGTCAGCCCCAGCATTTT	CASSTLSGQPQHF
TRBJ1-2	.	TRBV29-1	TGCAGCGTTGACAAGGACAGAGCTAACTATGGCTACACCTTC	CSVDKDRANYGYTF
TRBJ2-3	.	TRBV4-2	TGTGCCAGCAGCCAAGAATCGGCCCCCAGGTCAGATACGCAGTATTTT	CASSQESAPRSDTQYF
TRBJ2-3	TRBD2	TRBV18	TGTGCCAGCCTTCTAGCGGGAGGAAGCACAGATACGCAGTATTTT	CASLLAGGSTDTQYF
TRBJ2-3	.	TRBV7-2	TGTGCCAGCGGCCACACAGATACGCAGTATTTT	CASGHTDTQYF
TRBJ2-3	TRBD2	TRBV4-1	TGCGCCAGCAGCCAAGAACCGGCGGGGGAGGGAACAGATACGCAGTATTTT	CASSQEPAGEGTDTQYF
TRBJ2-1	TRBD2	TRBV7-2	TGTGCCAGCAGCGGACTAGCGGGAAGGGGTGAGCAGTTCTTC	CASSGLAGRGEQFF
TRBJ1-2	.	TRBV29-1	TGCAGCGTAACAGATAACTATGGCTACACCTTC	CSVTDNYGYTF